This T cell receptor (beta chain) derives from a study of monozygotic twins with inflammatory bowel disease. Researchers used template switching to add UMIs featuring a 6-nucleotide sample barcode. TCRdb reprocessed the 5' RACE reads, keeping one entry per CDR3 protein, no DNA. The sample holds 200,000 to 250,000 distinct CDR3 sequences. The specimen was blood. The sequence derives from a human donor with ulcerative colitis or Crohn's disease, or a healthy co-twin of an affected twin (not recorded which).

This CDR3 is CSASERISTDTQYF. V usage is TRBV29-1 and J usage is TRBJ2-3. The CDR3 length is 14 residues. The germline V gene encodes CDR1 SQVTM and CDR2 ANQGSEA.